What follows are 19 T cell receptor beta chains derived from one specimen sequenced in a study of T cell responses to AZD1222 COVID-19 vaccine. TCRdb keeps only in-frame clones here, not all; method: immunoSEQ multiplex PCR. In the table there are just under 95,000 clones, approximately 91% of which are singletons. The sample was peripheral blood, taken on day 0 of AZD1222 vaccination. These receptors came from an adult in good health.

CDR3 region: CASSASGGVYNEQFF. The CDR3 coding sequence is TGTGCCAGTAGTGCAAGCGGGGGAGTATACAATGAGCAGTTCTTC. The V and J genes are TRBV19 and TRBJ2-1; TRBD2 matches at 8 bases. The CDR3 has 15 residues. Germline V gives CDR1 LNHDA, CDR2 SQIVND (reference sequence). Trimming at V came to 5 bases and at J to 4 bases, leaving 7 bases not matched to a gene.

The rearrangement links TRBV19 to TRBJ1-2; TRBD1 matches at 9 bases. Germline CDR1 is LNHDA and CDR2 is SQIVND (reference sequence). The CDR3 runs to 13 residues. V shed 4 bases, J shed 5 bases, and the junction held 2 bases outside the gene matches. The CDR3 region has the DNA TGTGCCAGTAGTAGGACAGGGGAATATGGCTACACCTTC. Translating gives CASSRTGEYGYTF.

This chain uses TRBV6-5 with TRBJ2-3, with a tentative D call TRBD1 (6 bases). There are 13 residues in the CDR3. Looked up from germline, CDR1 is MNHEY and CDR2 is SVGAGI. Trimming took 6 bases from V and 3 from J, leaving 10 bases between them. CDR3 protein: CASRSGTTDTQYF. Written as DNA, the CDR3 is TGTGCCAGCAGATCCGGGACAACAGATACGCAGTATTTT.

The chain couples TRBV3-1 (or the pseudogene TRBV3-2) to TRBJ1-5; D call uncertain. V lost 0 bases to trimming and J lost 4 bases, with 25 bases between them. The CDR3 contains 20 residues. Germline V lookup: CDR1 LGHDT, CDR2 YNNKEL (reference sequence). This CDR3 reads CASSQDLLGRAVLKNQPQHF. CDR3 in DNA: TGTGCCAGCAGCCAAGATCTCCTCGGGCGGGCGGTATTAAAAAATCAGCCCCAGCATTTT.

Here the CDR3 DNA reads TGTGCCAGCAGCCCTCCTACCGCCACCGGGGAGCTGTTTTTT. It specifies CASSPPTATGELFF. The chain links TRBV3-1 (or the pseudogene TRBV3-2) to TRBJ2-2, with D unresolved. Trimming pared 4 bases from V and 4 bases from J, leaving 10 bases between. Germline CDR1 reads LGHDT; CDR2 reads YNNKEL (reference sequence). The CDR3 has 14 amino acids.

The CDR3 region is CASSADGNQPQHF. The CDR3 DNA reads as TGTGCCAGCAGCGCGGACGGCAATCAGCCCCAGCATTTT. The V and J genes are TRBV7-9 and TRBJ1-5, with D unclear. V dropped 5 bases and J dropped 2 bases, with 7 bases sitting between them. There are 13 residues in the CDR3. The germline gives CDR1 SEHNR, CDR2 FQNEAQ (reference sequence).

The chain links TRBV30 to TRBJ2-2; TRBD1 is a possible D gene (5 bases). Germline loops: CDR1 GTSNPN, CDR2 SVGIG (reference sequence). This CDR3 is built from 15 residues. Trimming left V 4 bases short and J 1 base short, with 13 bases between. Written as DNA, the CDR3 is TGTGCCTGGAATCAAGCAGGGATGAACACCGGGGAGCTGTTTTTT. Protein sequence: CAWNQAGMNTGELFF.

The V call is TRBV4-2, the J call TRBJ2-2; D is perhaps TRBD1 or TRBD2 (5 bases each). Germline V gene lookup returns CDR1 LGHNA and CDR2 YNFKEQ. Trimming took 1 base from V and 4 from J, leaving 13 bases between them. CDR3 size: 16 residues. The CDR3 sequence: CASSQARGAGTGELFF. DNA of the CDR3: TGTGCCAGCAGCCAAGCTCGTGGGGCGGGCACCGGGGAGCTGTTTTTT.

The chain carries TRBV5-1 and TRBJ2-3; the D gene is possibly TRBD1 (7 bases). The V end was cut by 6 bases, the J end by 2 bases, with 19 bases between. Germline CDR1 is SGHRS and CDR2 is YFSETQ. The CDR3 has 16 amino acids. The CDR3 loop reads CASTPLTGRTTDTQYF. The DNA of the CDR3 is TGCGCCAGCACTCCTCTGACAGGGAGGACCACAGATACGCAGTATTTT.

This chain joins TRBV7-3 and TRBJ2-7, with a tentative D call TRBD2 (6 bases). The V end lost 4 bases, the J end lost 6 bases, and 13 bases lay between the germline ends. The germline V gene encodes CDR1 SGHTA and CDR2 FQGTGA. This CDR3 is 13 amino acids long. CDR3 loop: CASSSILGGEQYF. CDR3 coding DNA: TGTGCCAGCAGCTCCATTTTGGGGGGCGAGCAGTACTTC.

V gene TRBV7-2 combines with J gene TRBJ1-6; a weak D match, TRBD1 (6 bases). The V gene lost 5 bases and the J gene lost 13 bases, with 15 bases spanning the gap. Per germline, CDR1 SGHTA and CDR2 FQGNSA. CDR3 size: 13 residues. The CDR3 coding sequence is TGTGCCAGCAGCGCCTGGAATGACAGGCCCCTCCACTTT. Protein: CASSAWNDRPLHF.

This rearrangement joins TRBV12-3 or TRBV12-4 to TRBJ1-5; D gene unclear. V was shortened by 4 bases and J by 6 bases, with 10 bases between the two germline ends. The CDR3 length is 13 residues. DNA for the CDR3: TGTGCCAGCAGTTGGAAACTGGGTCAGCCCCAGCATTTT. Protein product: CASSWKLGQPQHF.

The chain combines TRBV28 with TRBJ1-1, with D possibly being TRBD1 (5 bases). The length of the CDR3 is 12 residues. The V end was cut by 5 bases, the J end by 11 bases, with 15 bases between. Germline CDR1 reads MDHEN; CDR2 reads SYDVKM. The CDR3 reads CASSTGSQGAFF. Written as DNA, the CDR3 is TGTGCCAGCAGTACGGGGAGTCAGGGCGCTTTCTTT.

This rearrangement joins TRBV27 to TRBJ1-2; no definite D call. CDR1 MNHEY and CDR2 SMNVEV come from the germline V gene (reference sequence). The CDR3 runs to 12 residues. The V and J ends lost 3 bases and 6 bases respectively, with 8 bases between them. The CDR3 coding sequence is TGTGCCAGCAGTTTGGGCGGGGATGGCTACACCTTC. Translated, it gives CASSLGGDGYTF.

This CDR3 is CASSPRQGSTGELFF. Here the CDR3 DNA reads TGTGCCAGCAGCCCCAGGCAGGGGTCCACCGGGGAGCTGTTTTTT. The chain joins TRBV14 to TRBJ2-2; a possible D gene is TRBD1 (6 bases). The V gene lost 4 bases and the J gene lost 4 bases, with 13 bases spanning the gap. CDR1 is SGHDN and CDR2 is FVKESK in the germline V gene. The CDR3 consists of 15 residues.

The chain has TRBV14 and TRBJ1-1; D is possibly TRBD1 (6 bases). Germline V gives CDR1 SGHDN, CDR2 FVKESK. The germline V and J ends were trimmed by 6 bases and 1 base, with 9 bases remaining between them. The CDR3 spans 13 residues. The CDR3 loop is CASSRQENTEAFF. DNA for the CDR3: TGTGCCAGCAGTAGACAGGAGAACACTGAAGCTTTCTTT.

The chain has TRBV5-1 and TRBJ2-1; TRBD2 matches at 12 bases. CDR1 is SGHRS, CDR2 YFSETQ, per germline. The CDR3 runs to 17 residues. The trim removed 4 bases at V and 5 bases at J, leaving 10 bases unmatched. In nucleotides, the CDR3 is TGCGCCAGCAGCCCACGACGGACTAGCGGGGTGGACAATGAGCAGTTCTTC. Protein sequence: CASSPRRTSGVDNEQFF. Combining the CDR3 with reference TRBV5-1 and TRBJ2-1 gives the whole variable domain KAGVTQTPRYLIKTRGQQVTLSCSPISGHRSVSWYQQTPGQGLQFLFEYFSETQRNKGNFPGRFSGRQFSNSRSEMNVSTLELGDSALYLCASSPRRTSGVDNEQFFGPGTRLTVL.

By sample share, this clone is large (0.1 to 1%). This chain connects TRBV7-3 to TRBJ2-1, with D perhaps matching TRBD1 or TRBD2 (6 bases each). Germline V gives CDR1 SGHTA, CDR2 FQGTGA. With 5 bases removed from V and 7 bases from J, the gap between germline ends came to 21 bases. The CDR3 contains 16 residues. The CDR3 is CASSATGNPGVNEQFF. Written as DNA, the CDR3 is TGTGCCAGCAGCGCCACAGGGAATCCGGGGGTGAATGAGCAGTTCTTC.

The chain couples TRBV5-1 to TRBJ2-1; 10 nucleotides agree with TRBD2. Losses at the gene ends were 1 base for V and 7 bases for J; bases not matched to a gene: 5. Per germline, CDR1 SGHRS and CDR2 YFSETQ. CDR3 length: 15 residues. The CDR3 nucleotides read TGCGCCAGCAGCTTGAATAGCGGGGGGACTAATGAGCAGTTCTTC. This translates into CASSLNSGGTNEQFF.